A selection of T cell receptor beta chains follows, all from one sample in a study of T cell repertoires in cytomegalovirus infection. In TCRdb, the reads were re-called with MiXCR into one record per CDR3 protein. The repertoire holds about 900,000 distinct CDR3 sequences, 25% to 40% seen once, with around 15% in the top ten. These TCRs' antigens remain unknown. The sample in question was cultured CD8+ T cells from PBMCs, obtained from culture after CMV antigen stimulation. The origin of the receptors is a human donor in good health (CMV status not recorded). Some clones in this sample may be carry-over from other donors' samples. Both conserved end residues are part of each CDR3. D genes are given only for firm matches. Rows give clone size only sometimes, using once, few, many, or a class for an expanded clone.

TRBJ2-3,few,TRBV27,NA,CASSLSWGGAPDTQYF,TGTGCCAGCAGTTTATCATGGGGGGGGGCCCCAGATACGCAGTATTTT
TRBJ2-5,few,TRBV28,NA,CASSSATSALQETQYF,TGTGCCAGCAGTTCCGCGACCTCGGCCCTACAAGAGACCCAGTACTTC
TRBJ1-1,NA,TRBV7-9,NA,CASSRADTENTEAFF,TGTGCCAGCAGCCGGGCGGATACAGAGAACACTGAAGCTTTCTTT
TRBJ1-1,few,TRBV12-3/TRBV12-4,NA,CATDRDTEAFF,TGTGCCACCGACAGAGACACTGAAGCTTTCTTT
TRBJ2-3,NA,TRBV6-5,NA,CASSWGGGATDTQYF,TGTGCCAGCAGTTGGGGAGGGGGGGCAACAGATACGCAGTATTTT
TRBJ1-2,NA,TRBV6-5,TRBD1,CASRNSGQEGGYTF,TGTGCCAGCAGGAATTCGGGACAGGAGGGTGGCTACACCTTC
TRBJ2-1,NA,TRBV7-9,NA,CASSLVSGSSLNEQFF,TGTGCCAGCAGCTTAGTTTCGGGGTCGTCGCTCAATGAGCAGTTCTTC
TRBJ1-6,NA,TRBV7-2,NA,CASRRINSPLHF,TGTGCCAGCAGACGGATTAATTCACCCCTCCACTTT
TRBJ1-1,many,TRBV7-9,TRBD1,CASRPGQGRTEAFF,TGTGCCAGCAGGCCTGGACAGGGGAGAACTGAAGCTTTCTTT
TRBJ2-6,once,TRBV5-1,NA,CASSFRRFSGANVLTF,TGCGCCAGCAGCTTTAGGAGATTCTCTGGGGCCAACGTCCTGACTTTC
TRBJ2-1,NA,TRBV4-1,TRBD1,CASSQARGRVDEQFF,TGTGCCAGCAGCCAGGCCAGGGGGCGCGTGGATGAGCAGTTCTTC
TRBJ2-5,NA,TRBV7-3,TRBD2,CASSLLGGGQETQYF,TGTGCCAGCAGCTTACTCGGGGGGGGGCAAGAGACCCAGTACTTC
TRBJ1-5,NA,TRBV19,NA,CASSIADFSNQPQHF,TGTGCCAGTAGTATAGCCGATTTTAGCAATCAGCCCCAGCATTTT
TRBJ1-6,few,TRBV15,NA,CATSSGQLHSPLHF,TGTGCCACCAGCAGCGGACAGCTTCATTCACCCCTCCACTTT
TRBJ2-1,NA,TRBV7-9,NA,CASSLERKRSSYNEQFF,TGTGCCAGCAGCTTAGAACGGAAGCGGAGCTCCTACAATGAGCAGTTCTTC
TRBJ1-4,NA,TRBV12-3/TRBV12-4,NA,CASTDRLNEKLFF,TGTGCCAGCACGGACAGACTTAATGAAAAACTGTTTTTT
TRBJ2-2,NA,TRBV28,NA,CASSLREHRNTGELFF,TGTGCCAGCAGTTTGAGGGAACACAGGAACACCGGGGAGCTGTTTTTT
TRBJ2-3,NA,TRBV28,NA,CASSHPLDTQYF,TGTGCCAGCAGCCACCCCTTAGATACGCAGTATTTT
TRBJ1-4,few,TRBV12-3/TRBV12-4,NA,CASSPSSNEKLFF,TGTGCCAGCAGCCCTTCTTCAAATGAAAAACTGTTTTTT
TRBJ2-7,few,TRBV4-1,NA,CASSQVGPADEQYF,TGCGCCAGCAGCCAAGTCGGGCCCGCCGACGAGCAGTACTTC
TRBJ2-2,NA,TRBV12-3/TRBV12-4,NA,CASSSAPPTTGELFF,TGTGCCAGCAGTTCGGCCCCGCCGACCACCGGGGAGCTGTTTTTT
TRBJ1-5,few,TRBV27,TRBD1,CASSGQGAGQPQHF,TGTGCCAGCAGCGGACAGGGGGCAGGACAGCCCCAGCATTTT
TRBJ1-2,many,TRBV24-1,NA,CATSDGGRNYGYTF,TGTGCCACCAGTGATGGTGGACGGAACTATGGCTACACCTTC
TRBJ1-1,NA,TRBV19,NA,CASSRYRDMNTEAFF,TGTGCCAGTAGTCGGTACAGGGACATGAACACTGAAGCTTTCTTT